This T cell receptor beta chain was identified in a study of naive and memory T cell subsets. Regarding the study as a whole: This RNA-based method may be sensitive to activation-related transcript changes.

The CDR3 loop spans 16 amino acids. Per germline, CDR1 DFQATT and CDR2 SNEGSKA (reference sequence). V gave up 0 bases and J gave up 2 bases; unmatched junction bases: 8. Ligated cDNA underwent four rounds of PCR with nested alpha and beta constant region primers and SP2. Reverse transcription of blood and skin TCR RNA was primed at alpha and beta constant regions. One entry per CDR3 protein, called by TCRdb with MiXCR from the 5' RACE reads. The sample contains roughly 62,000 distinct CDR3 sequences, around 7.7% of which appear only once. This clonotype has a count of ten or more. No antigen is known for it. The library had UMIs added by 3' ligation of an oligonucleotide to TCR cDNA. Whole-blood samples were roughly 2.3 ml of peripheral blood from healthy adult volunteers. Unsorted total RNA, about 1 to 1000 ng, was DNase treated before reverse transcription.

The TCR was taken from a male donor in good health. The chain couples TRBV20-1 to TRBJ2-7; 9 bases match TRBD1. In DNA form, the CDR3 reads TGCAGTGCTAGAGACCGGACAGGGGCGAGAACCTACGAGCAGTACTTC. Translation gives CSARDRTGARTYEQYF.